This paragraph reports one T cell receptor beta chain. The antigen remains undetermined. The data stem from a study of cytomegalovirus exposure and HLA in healthy donors. Study outcomes and limitations: A later analysis linked a missense variant in DCLRE1C to the trimming of TCR beta V and J genes. Analyses of presence/absence relied on an assumption of roughly uniform sequencing depth across donors. In most subjects, TCR beta sequences reportedly gave accurate predictions of HLA-A and HLA-B alleles. The CMV antigen specificity of a few CMV-associated chains was confirmed through in vitro analysis.

In the PCR, 60 Vbeta and 13 Jbeta primers were used. Only in-frame clones appear in the TCRdb table, and some are missing; sequencing was by immunoSEQ multiplex PCR. This table has some 130,000 clones, 77% appearing once. Germline V CDR1 and CDR2: MNHEY, SMNVEV (reference sequence). Deletions cut 2 bases from V and 0 bases from J, with 11 bases between. The CDR3 is 15 amino acids. The source is a male donor in good health and CMV-seropositive. V is TRBV27 and J is TRBJ2-7; the D is unclear. The material sequenced was PBMCs. In DNA form, the CDR3 reads TGTGCCAGCAGTTTAGACGGGTCACCCTCCTACGAGCAGTACTTC. This sequence encodes CASSLDGSPSYEQYF.